This section outlines one T cell receptor beta chain sequence together with its context. Antigen unknown. Measured with immunoSEQ multiplex PCR; TCRdb has only the in-frame clones, and not every one. Of more than 300,000 clones listed, around 84% were seen once; the top ten hold roughly 2.1%. These data belong to a study of Ad26.COV2.S vaccination and SARS-CoV-2 variants. Germline CDR1 and CDR2: SGHTA and FQGNSA. The CDR3 extends over 16 amino acids. Trimming cost V 5 bases and J 3 bases, with 17 bases left between them. Study results and caveats: Reported findings describe substantial breadth in spike-specific CD8+ and CD4+ T cell responses following vaccination.

Noted treatment: 15 to 20 received Ad26.COV2.S at low or high dose, single or two shots; several received placebo; per-sample allocation not given. Sampling was done on day 63 after the first vaccine or placebo injection. This receptor was identified in a person between 18 and 65 years old who received the Ad26.COV2.S COVID-19 vaccine or a placebo. The chain joins TRBV7-2 to TRBJ2-1, with D perhaps TRBD1 (6 bases). Source: peripheral blood, taken in a trial of Ad26.COV2.S vaccine versus placebo. The CDR3 DNA reads as TGTGCCAGCAGCCCGGGACAATACCTGTACTACAATGAGCAGTTCTTC. Translating gives CASSPGQYLYYNEQFF.